This T cell receptor beta chain appears in the sequencing data of a study of blood T cell repertoires in COVID-19. At the level of the study: Samples came from the United States, Italy and Spain, spanning acute and convalescent COVID-19.

Here immunoSEQ multiplex PCR was the method, and the copy in TCRdb shows in-frame clones only, minus some. The sample holds fewer than 200,000 clones, about 80% seen once. The CDR3 runs 16 residues. With 0 bases removed from V and 5 bases from J, the gap between germline ends came to 16 bases. From germline, CDR1 is SGHRS and CDR2 YFSETQ. The sequenced sample consisted of PBMCs or T cells enriched from blood (not recorded which). This TCR was sampled from a man aged 50 or older who had recovered from COVID-19. The chain has TRBV5-1 and TRBJ2-3; TRBD1 is a possible D gene (5 bases). CDR3 region: CASSLARDSLGDTQYF. The CDR3 DNA sequence: TGCGCCAGCAGCTTGGCCCGAGACAGTCTCGGAGATACGCAGTATTTT.